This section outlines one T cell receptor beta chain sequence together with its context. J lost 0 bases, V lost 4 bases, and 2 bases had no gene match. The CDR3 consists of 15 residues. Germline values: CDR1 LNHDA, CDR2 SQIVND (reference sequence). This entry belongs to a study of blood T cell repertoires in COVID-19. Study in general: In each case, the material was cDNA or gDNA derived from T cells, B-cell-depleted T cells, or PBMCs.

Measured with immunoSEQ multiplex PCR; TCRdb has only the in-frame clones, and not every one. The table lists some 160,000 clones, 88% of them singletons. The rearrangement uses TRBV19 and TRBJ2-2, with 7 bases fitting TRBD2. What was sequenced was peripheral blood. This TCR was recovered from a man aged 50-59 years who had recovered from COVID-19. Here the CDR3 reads CASSNGLANTGELFF. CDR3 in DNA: TGTGCCAGTAGTAATGGACTAGCGAACACCGGGGAGCTGTTTTTT.